A selection of T cell receptor beta chains follows, all from one sample in a study of CD8+CD57+ T cells in acquired aplastic anemia. TCRdb passed the reads through MiXCR, listing each CDR3 protein once. The table shows 110,000 or so distinct CDR3 sequences, with around 53% occurring only once. Sequenced input: sorted CD4+, CD8+, or CD8+CD57+ T cells (not recorded which) from PBMCs. The receptors derive from a human donor in good health, serving as a control. Both conserved end residues are part of each CDR3. Fields, in order: J gene, clone size, V gene, D gene, CDR3 protein, CDR3 DNA. D genes are given only for firm matches. Clone sizes are given selectively: once, few, many, or a class where the clone is expanded.

j_call: TRBJ2-2; clone_size: .; v_call: TRBV20-1; d_call: .; cdr3_aa: CSAAGAYTGELFF; cdr3_nt: TGCAGTGCCGCGGGGGCGTATACCGGGGAGCTGTTTTTT
j_call: TRBJ2-7; clone_size: once; v_call: TRBV27; d_call: .; cdr3_aa: CASSPTATYEQYF; cdr3_nt: TGTGCCAGCAGTCCCACCGCGACCTACGAGCAGTACTTC
j_call: TRBJ2-3; clone_size: .; v_call: TRBV24-1; d_call: TRBD2; cdr3_aa: CATSDRLAGSTDTQYF; cdr3_nt: TGTGCCACCAGTGATAGACTAGCGGGAAGCACAGATACGCAGTATTTT
j_call: TRBJ2-2; clone_size: once; v_call: TRBV6-1; d_call: .; cdr3_aa: CASIGGPRVASTGELFF; cdr3_nt: TGTGCCAGCATTGGCGGTCCTAGGGTCGCGAGCACCGGGGAGCTGTTTTTT
j_call: TRBJ1-5; clone_size: .; v_call: TRBV7-2; d_call: .; cdr3_aa: CASSLADDYQPQHF; cdr3_nt: TGTGCCAGCAGCTTAGCGGACGATTATCAGCCCCAGCATTTT
j_call: TRBJ2-7; clone_size: many; v_call: TRBV30; d_call: .; cdr3_aa: CASREQGGSYEQYF; cdr3_nt: TGTGCCTCAAGGGAACAGGGTGGTTCCTACGAGCAGTACTTC
j_call: TRBJ2-3; clone_size: many; v_call: TRBV7-9; d_call: TRBD2; cdr3_aa: CASRSAGNTDTQYF; cdr3_nt: TGTGCCAGCAGGTCAGCGGGGAACACAGATACGCAGTATTTT
j_call: TRBJ2-5; clone_size: .; v_call: TRBV24-1; d_call: .; cdr3_aa: CATSDPGTFGSEAQYF; cdr3_nt: TGTGCCACCAGTGATCCCGGGACCTTCGGTTCAGAGGCCCAGTACTTC
j_call: TRBJ2-3; clone_size: many; v_call: TRBV9; d_call: TRBD2; cdr3_aa: CASRGLAGGPSTDTQYF; cdr3_nt: TGTGCCAGCAGAGGACTAGCGGGGGGGCCTAGCACAGATACGCAGTATTTT
j_call: TRBJ2-7; clone_size: .; v_call: TRBV9; d_call: TRBD1; cdr3_aa: CASSLMPGGYEQYF; cdr3_nt: TGTGCCAGCAGCTTAATGCCAGGGGGATACGAGCAGTACTTC
j_call: TRBJ1-2; clone_size: once; v_call: TRBV15; d_call: TRBD1; cdr3_aa: CATSGDRVDYGYTF; cdr3_nt: TGTGCCACCAGCGGAGACAGGGTAGACTATGGCTACACCTTC
j_call: TRBJ2-5; clone_size: .; v_call: TRBV29-1; d_call: .; cdr3_aa: CSVADGEETQYF; cdr3_nt: TGCAGCGTTGCGGACGGCGAAGAGACCCAGTACTTC
j_call: TRBJ2-5; clone_size: .; v_call: TRBV20-1; d_call: TRBD1; cdr3_aa: CSAAPGQGAEETQYF; cdr3_nt: TGCAGTGCTGCACCGGGACAGGGGGCGGAGGAGACCCAGTACTTC
j_call: TRBJ1-2; clone_size: many; v_call: TRBV20-1; d_call: TRBD1; cdr3_aa: CSAKGTGGRYGYTF; cdr3_nt: TGCAGTGCTAAGGGGACAGGTGGGCGCTATGGCTACACCTTC
j_call: TRBJ2-1; clone_size: .; v_call: TRBV29-1; d_call: .; cdr3_aa: CSVEDQSDGQFF; cdr3_nt: TGCAGCGTTGAAGATCAATCTGACGGGCAGTTCTTC
j_call: TRBJ1-6; clone_size: many; v_call: TRBV19; d_call: .; cdr3_aa: CASSIRDPNSPLHF; cdr3_nt: TGTGCCAGTAGTATCAGGGACCCAAATTCACCCCTCCACTTT
j_call: TRBJ2-7; clone_size: many; v_call: TRBV7-9; d_call: .; cdr3_aa: CASSLAALQSEQYF; cdr3_nt: TGTGCCAGCAGCTTAGCCGCTTTACAGAGCGAGCAGTACTTC
j_call: TRBJ2-7; clone_size: .; v_call: TRBV20-1; d_call: .; cdr3_aa: CSARDLDGAYEQYF; cdr3_nt: TGCAGTGCTAGAGATTTGGACGGGGCCTACGAGCAGTACTTC